A single sample gave rise to the 21 T cell receptor beta chains below, sequenced in a study of chemoradiotherapy in HPV16-positive cancers. TCRdb's copy holds only in-frame clones and misses some; the assay was immunoSEQ multiplex PCR. The data contain a few thousand clones, over 70% of them singletons. The sample was tumor tissue, taken from a patient who underwent chemoradiotherapy. These receptors were obtained from a human donor with HPV-associated anogenital cancer.

The V and J genes are TRBV13 and TRBJ1-1; tentative D call: TRBD1 (5 bases). Germline CDR1 reads PRHDT; CDR2 reads FYEKMQ (reference sequence). The length of the CDR3 is 14 residues. Trimming stripped 0 bases from V and 5 bases from J, with 10 bases between. The CDR3 DNA sequence: TGTGCCAGCAGCTTAGGTGGGGCCTGGACTGAAGCTTTCTTT. Protein product: CASSLGGAWTEAFF.

This sequence joins TRBV4-1 and TRBJ1-5; 7 bases line up with TRBD1. Germline CDR1 reads MGHRA; CDR2 reads YSYEKL. CDR3 length: 14 amino acids. The J segment lost 4 bases and the V segment lost 1 base, leaving 1 base of the junction unmatched. The CDR3 nucleotides are TGCGCCAGCAGCCAAGGGACAGGTAATCAGCCCCAGCATTTT. It yields the protein CASSQGTGNQPQHF.

The chain joins TRBV6-5 to TRBJ2-3, with D perhaps matching TRBD2 (6 bases). The CDR3 runs 15 residues. CDR1 and CDR2 from the germline V gene are MNHEY and SVGAGI. Trimming shortened V by 5 bases and J by 1 base, and 13 bases separated the two germline ends. CDR3 sequence (DNA): TGTGCCAGCAGTCGGGGCTGGAGGGGCACAGATACGCAGTATTTT. Translation gives CASSRGWRGTDTQYF.

The V call is TRBV9, the J call TRBJ2-7, with D unresolved. This CDR3 is 14 amino acids long. Germline V gene data show CDR1 as SGDLS and CDR2 as YYNGEE. V was cut by 3 bases and J by 5 bases, with 15 bases left in between. CDR3 region: CASSAQRIGDEQYF. CDR3 DNA: TGTGCCAGCAGCGCCCAAAGGATCGGCGACGAGCAGTACTTC.

The rearrangement joins TRBV11-3 to TRBJ1-1; D perhaps matches TRBD1 (5 bases). Trimming stripped 5 bases from V and 4 bases from J, with 17 bases between. The germline V gene encodes CDR1 SGHNT and CDR2 YENEEA. The CDR3 runs 15 residues. The chain's CDR3 is CASSPQGQSTTEAFF. CDR3 nucleotides: TGTGCCAGCAGCCCCCAGGGTCAGAGCACCACTGAAGCTTTCTTT.

The chain combines TRBV9 with TRBJ1-3; no reliable D call. Trimming stripped 4 bases from V and 0 bases from J, with 11 bases between. CDR3 size: 15 residues. The germline gives CDR1 SGDLS, CDR2 YYNGEE. In DNA, the CDR3 is TGTGCCAGCAGCCCAAACAGTTTCTCTGGAAACACCATATATTTT. Its translation is CASSPNSFSGNTIYF.

This clone showed up just a few times. The rearrangement links TRBV5-1 to TRBJ1-3; D perhaps matches TRBD1 (6 bases). CDR3 length equals 15 residues. Trimming took 4 bases from V and 0 from J, leaving 11 bases between them. Looked up from germline, CDR1 is SGHRS and CDR2 is YFSETQ. Written as DNA, the CDR3 is TGCGCCAGCAGCACGGACAGCCTCTCTGGAAACACCATATATTTT. Amino acid sequence: CASSTDSLSGNTIYF.

The chain employs TRBV7-2 and TRBJ2-5; no clear D gene. The CDR3 consists of 12 residues. Per the germline V gene, CDR1 is SGHTA and CDR2 is FQGNSA. V lost 4 bases and J lost 5, with 8 bases in between. The CDR3 bases are TGTGCCAGCAGCTACCTCGCGGAGACCCAGTACTTC. The encoded protein is CASSYLAETQYF.

This chain links TRBV5-6 with TRBJ2-3; D gene unclear. CDR3 size: 15 residues. Germline V gene sequence: CDR1 SGHDT, CDR2 YYEEEE. The V gene lost 0 bases and the J gene lost 4 bases, with 12 bases spanning the gap. CDR3 region: CASSLVSGWPDTQYF. The CDR3, as DNA: TGTGCCAGCAGCTTGGTTTCCGGGTGGCCAGATACGCAGTATTTT. The full variable domain, with the rest looked up from reference TRBV5-6 and TRBJ2-3, is DAGVTQSPTHLIKTRGQQVTLRCSPKSGHDTVSWYQQALGQGPQFIFQYYEEEERQRGNFPDRFSGHQFPNYSSELNVNALLLGDSALYLCASSLVSGWPDTQYFGPGTRLTVL.

The chain has TRBV27 and TRBJ2-2, with D possibly matching TRBD1 (7 bases). Trimming cost V 11 bases and J 7 bases, with 20 bases left between them. Germline lookup yields CDR1 MNHEY and CDR2 SMNVEV (reference sequence). CDR3 size: 14 residues. The CDR3 region has the DNA TGTGCCGGAGGGAGACAGGGAGGCTACGGGGAGCTGTTTTTT. Protein product: CAGGRQGGYGELFF.

The chain recombines TRBV30 with TRBJ1-4, with D unclear. Trimming took off 3 bases at V and 4 bases at J, with 9 bases between the two ends. The germline V gene has CDR1 GTSNPN and CDR2 SVGIG (reference sequence). The CDR3 runs to 13 residues. This CDR3 reads CAWSWTFNEKLFF. DNA for the CDR3: TGTGCCTGGAGCTGGACTTTTAATGAAAAACTGTTTTTT.

Only a few counts were recorded for this clone. The J gene is TRBJ2-2, the V gene TRBV5-1; perhaps D is TRBD1 or TRBD2 (5 bases each). The CDR3 loop spans 16 amino acids. V lost 2 bases, J lost 2 bases, and 13 bases lay in between. Germline CDR1 SGHRS, CDR2 YFSETQ. This chain's CDR3 is CASSFGAAGNTGELFF. CDR3 DNA: TGCGCCAGCAGCTTCGGGGCAGCAGGTAACACCGGGGAGCTGTTTTTT.

The chain combines TRBV4-1 with TRBJ2-3; tentatively, D is TRBD2 (6 bases). The germline CDR1 and CDR2 sequences are MGHRA and YSYEKL. Trimming removed 9 bases at V and 0 bases at J, with 10 bases between. This CDR3 has 13 residues. CDR3: CASSGASTDTQYF. DNA of the CDR3: TGCGCCAGTAGCGGTGCTAGCACAGATACGCAGTATTTT.

V and J are TRBV7-9 and TRBJ2-7, with 14 nucleotides matching TRBD2. V shed 8 bases, J shed 6 bases, and the junction held 6 bases outside the gene matches. Germline V lookup: CDR1 SEHNR, CDR2 FQNEAQ (reference sequence). There are 14 residues in the CDR3. The CDR3 is CASGGGLAGVEQYF. CDR3 DNA sequence: TGTGCCAGCGGGGGGGGACTAGCGGGAGTCGAGCAGTACTTC.

The chain couples TRBV27 to TRBJ2-1, with TRBD1 matching over 8 bases. The CDR3 is 15 residues long. Trimming removed 3 bases from V and 9 bases from J; junction bases left unmatched: 10. Germline CDR1 reads MNHEY; CDR2 reads SMNVEV (reference sequence). The CDR3 coding sequence is TGTGCCAGCAGTTTTTCGGCGGGCGGGACAGGTGAGCAGTTCTTC. Translating it yields CASSFSAGGTGEQFF.

The V gene is TRBV10-3, the J gene TRBJ2-3; 12 bases align to TRBD2. Looked up from germline, CDR1 is ENHRY and CDR2 is SYGVKD. The trim removed 8 bases at V and 3 bases at J, leaving 0 bases unmatched. The CDR3 totals 13 residues. Here the CDR3 reads CAIGLAGTDTQYF. The CDR3 nucleotides are TGTGCCATCGGACTAGCGGGAACAGATACGCAGTATTTT.

V usage is TRBV5-1 and J usage is TRBJ2-5; no clear D gene. This CDR3 region has 15 residues. CDR1 and CDR2 (germline): SGHRS, YFSETQ. V was cut by 3 bases and J by 5 bases, with 17 bases left in between. CDR3 bases: TGCGCCAGCAGCTCGGGTTTATCGGAAGGGGAGACCCAGTACTTC. Encoded protein: CASSSGLSEGETQYF.

The chain uses TRBV6-5 and TRBJ2-3, with 10 bases aligning to TRBD1. Trimming cost V 5 bases and J 5 bases; bases outside gene matches: 4. The germline CDR1 and CDR2 sequences are MNHEY and SVGAGI. The CDR3 loop spans 14 amino acids. CDR3 in amino acids: CASSRQGARDTQYF. CDR3 DNA: TGTGCCAGCAGTCGACAGGGGGCACGAGATACGCAGTATTTT.

The rearrangement joins TRBV27 to TRBJ1-4, with a possible D match to TRBD1 (5 bases). V shed 3 bases and J shed 8 bases, with 13 bases lying between them. CDR3 length: 14 amino acids. Germline lookup yields CDR1 MNHEY and CDR2 SMNVEV (reference sequence). CDR3 coding DNA: TGTGCCAGCAGTTTCATGATGGGGCGCGAAAAACTGTTTTTT. It specifies CASSFMMGREKLFF.

The chain has TRBV5-6 and TRBJ1-2, with 8 bases fitting TRBD1. From germline, CDR1 is SGHDT and CDR2 YYEEEE. The CDR3 runs to 14 residues. Trimming removed 4 bases from V and 3 bases from J; junction bases left unmatched: 5. CDR3 residues: CASSTRTGYYGYTF. Written as DNA, the CDR3 is TGTGCCAGCAGCACCCGGACAGGGTACTATGGCTACACCTTC. Using reference TRBV5-6 and TRBJ1-2 for the parts outside the CDR3, the full variable domain is DAGVTQSPTHLIKTRGQQVTLRCSPKSGHDTVSWYQQALGQGPQFIFQYYEEEERQRGNFPDRFSGHQFPNYSSELNVNALLLGDSALYLCASSTRTGYYGYTFGSGTRLTVV.

This chain joins TRBV2 and TRBJ1-5, with D hard to call. Deletions cut 6 bases from V and 7 bases from J, with 25 bases between. This CDR3 region has 17 residues. Germline CDR1 and CDR2: SNHLY and FYNNEI. This CDR3 reads CASSTGQPIVVLQPQHF. In DNA form, the CDR3 reads TGTGCCAGCAGCACTGGGCAGCCTATTGTGGTGTTACAGCCCCAGCATTTT. Full variable domain (rest looked up from reference TRBV2 and TRBJ1-5): EPEVTQTPSHQVTQMGQEVILRCVPISNHLYFYWYRQILGQKVEFLVSFYNNEISEKSEIFDDQFSVERPDGSNFTLKIRSTKLEDSAMYFCASSTGQPIVVLQPQHFGDGTRLSIL.